This TCR beta chain appears in the sequencing data of a study of shared clonotypes between healthy human individuals. Germline V gene data show CDR1 as MNHEY and CDR2 as SMNVEV (reference sequence). Between the trimmed V and J ends, which lost 3 bases and 0 bases, there was a span of 9 bases. The CDR3 consists of 14 residues. CD45RO-negative CD8 cells positively selected for CCR7 made up the naive population, which excluded terminally differentiated effector memory CD45RA+ cells. Assay used: immunoSEQ multiplex PCR; TCRdb lists only in-frame clones, some missing. Of roughly 2,000,000 clones listed, 85% to 95% are singletons. This clone showed up just once.

The V gene is TRBV27, the J gene TRBJ2-7; the D call may be TRBD1 or TRBD2 (5 bases each). The sequence came from a man aged 18 to 29 in good health. The sequenced material came from naive CD8+ T cells sorted from blood. The CDR3 loop is CASSFLGASYEQYF. Written as DNA, the CDR3 is TGTGCCAGCAGTTTCCTCGGGGCCTCCTACGAGCAGTACTTC.